These T cell receptor beta chains were read from a single sample in a study of regulatory T cells in long-lasting Graves disease. TCRdb processed the multiplex PCR reads anew with MiXCR; each CDR3 protein has one entry. This table holds over 450,000 distinct CDR3 sequences, around a fifth found once. The input for sequencing was peripheral blood mononuclear cells (PBMCs), taken when the disease was refractory, from a patient treated with antithyroid drugs. The source is a female donor with Graves disease. Each CDR3 is given with its conserved first and last residue. A D gene is named only where the DNA matches it firmly. A row's size may be missing; if present it is once, few, many or a size class.

j_call: TRBJ1-1; v_call: TRBV3-1; clone_size: -; d_call: -; cdr3_nt: TGTGCCAGCAGCCAGTGGAATAGGAACACTGAAGCTTTCTTT; cdr3_aa: CASSQWNRNTEAFF
j_call: TRBJ1-1; v_call: TRBV28; clone_size: many; d_call: -; cdr3_nt: TGTGCCAGCAGTCCCCCGTACGGGAACACTGAAGCTTTCTTT; cdr3_aa: CASSPPYGNTEAFF
j_call: TRBJ2-7; v_call: TRBV7-9; clone_size: -; d_call: TRBD2; cdr3_nt: TGTGCCAGCAGCACCTACCGGGGGGGGGTATTCTACGAGCAGTACTTC; cdr3_aa: CASSTYRGGVFYEQYF
j_call: TRBJ2-7; v_call: TRBV10-3; clone_size: -; d_call: TRBD2; cdr3_nt: TGTGCCATCAGTGAAGGAGGGACTAGCAACTACGAGCAGTACTTC; cdr3_aa: CAISEGGTSNYEQYF
j_call: TRBJ2-3; v_call: TRBV12-3/TRBV12-4; clone_size: few; d_call: TRBD1; cdr3_nt: TGTGCCAGCAGTTTAGTGGGACAGGGGTCAGATACGCAGTATTTT; cdr3_aa: CASSLVGQGSDTQYF
j_call: TRBJ1-1; v_call: TRBV30; clone_size: many; d_call: -; cdr3_nt: TGTGCCTGGAACATAGGACGGGGGGGGACTGAAGCTTTCTTT; cdr3_aa: CAWNIGRGGTEAFF
j_call: TRBJ2-7; v_call: TRBV20-1; clone_size: many; d_call: TRBD1; cdr3_nt: TGCAGTGCTCCCCACCAAGGACAGGTGTTGGGGGAGCAGTACTTC; cdr3_aa: CSAPHQGQVLGEQYF
j_call: TRBJ1-6; v_call: TRBV2; clone_size: many; d_call: -; cdr3_nt: TGTGCCAGCAGCCCTCCAAGGGGAGAATCCTATAATTCACCCCTCCACTTT; cdr3_aa: CASSPPRGESYNSPLHF
j_call: TRBJ2-5; v_call: TRBV24-1; clone_size: many; d_call: -; cdr3_nt: TGTGCCACCAGTGTTGCAGCGGGTCAAGGGGAGCAAGAGACCCAGTACTTC; cdr3_aa: CATSVAAGQGEQETQYF
j_call: TRBJ1-5; v_call: TRBV28; clone_size: many; d_call: -; cdr3_nt: TGTGCCAGCAGTCCACGACGGTTCAATCAGCCCCAGCATTTT; cdr3_aa: CASSPRRFNQPQHF
j_call: TRBJ1-2; v_call: TRBV14; clone_size: -; d_call: -; cdr3_nt: TGTGCCAGCAGCAAAGGTGAAGGCTATGGCTACACCTTC; cdr3_aa: CASSKGEGYGYTF
j_call: TRBJ2-7; v_call: TRBV20-1; clone_size: many; d_call: TRBD1; cdr3_nt: TGCAGTGCTTCTGACAGGGCTGAAATCCACGAGCAGTACTTC; cdr3_aa: CSASDRAEIHEQYF
j_call: TRBJ2-5; v_call: TRBV6-1; clone_size: many; d_call: -; cdr3_nt: TGTGCCAGCACCTCATTGGGGGGACAAGAGACCCAGTACTTC; cdr3_aa: CASTSLGGQETQYF
j_call: TRBJ2-2; v_call: TRBV12-3/TRBV12-4; clone_size: many; d_call: TRBD1; cdr3_nt: TGTGCCAGCAGCCCAGGACAGGGAGACACCGGGGAGCTGTTTTTT; cdr3_aa: CASSPGQGDTGELFF
j_call: TRBJ1-1; v_call: TRBV29-1; clone_size: -; d_call: TRBD1; cdr3_nt: TGCAGCGTGACAGGGACTGAAGCTTTCTTT; cdr3_aa: CSVTGTEAFF
j_call: TRBJ1-6; v_call: TRBV19; clone_size: few; d_call: -; cdr3_nt: TGTGCCAGTAGTCTGTCACCCGAGTCCAATTCACCCCTCCACTTT; cdr3_aa: CASSLSPESNSPLHF
j_call: TRBJ2-1; v_call: TRBV28; clone_size: -; d_call: TRBD1; cdr3_nt: TGTGCCAGCAGGATCGGGACAGGGGCCTACAATGAGCAGTTCTTC; cdr3_aa: CASRIGTGAYNEQFF
j_call: TRBJ2-7; v_call: TRBV10-1; clone_size: -; d_call: -; cdr3_nt: TGCGCCAGCAGTGATCAGGGTACGGACGAGCAGTACTTC; cdr3_aa: CASSDQGTDEQYF
j_call: TRBJ2-7; v_call: TRBV5-1; clone_size: -; d_call: -; cdr3_nt: TGCGCCAGCAGCTTGAAGCCAGGACCTACCTACGAGCAGTACTTC; cdr3_aa: CASSLKPGPTYEQYF
j_call: TRBJ2-7; v_call: TRBV27; clone_size: many; d_call: -; cdr3_nt: TGTGCCAGCAGTCTAGTACTAGCAGGACTCTCCTACGAGCAGTACTTC; cdr3_aa: CASSLVLAGLSYEQYF
j_call: TRBJ2-3; v_call: TRBV20-1; clone_size: -; d_call: TRBD2; cdr3_nt: TGCAGTGCTAGGCTACTAGCGGGAGATACAGATACGCAGTATTTT; cdr3_aa: CSARLLAGDTDTQYF
j_call: TRBJ1-4; v_call: TRBV29-1; clone_size: many; d_call: TRBD1; cdr3_nt: TGCAGCGTTGCGGACAGGTCTGCAACTAATGAAAAACTGTTTTTT; cdr3_aa: CSVADRSATNEKLFF
j_call: TRBJ1-2; v_call: TRBV10-3; clone_size: few; d_call: -; cdr3_nt: TGTGCCATCAGTGACCCGAACGCGGGAAGGGGCTATGGCTACACCTTC; cdr3_aa: CAISDPNAGRGYGYTF
j_call: TRBJ1-2; v_call: TRBV10-3; clone_size: many; d_call: -; cdr3_nt: TGTGCCATCAGTGAGTCGGGGTATGGCTACACCTTC; cdr3_aa: CAISESGYGYTF
j_call: TRBJ2-3; v_call: TRBV19; clone_size: -; d_call: TRBD2; cdr3_nt: TGTGCCAGTAGTATAAGTGCGGGAGGGTCTGGGGATACGCAGTATTTT; cdr3_aa: CASSISAGGSGDTQYF
j_call: TRBJ2-5; v_call: TRBV7-2; clone_size: few; d_call: -; cdr3_nt: TGTGCCAGCAGGGGAGGGACACAGGGGGGGGAGACCCAGTACTTC; cdr3_aa: CASRGGTQGGETQYF
j_call: TRBJ2-7; v_call: TRBV30; clone_size: -; d_call: TRBD1; cdr3_nt: TGTGCCTGGAGACGGGACAGCTACGAGCAGTACTTC; cdr3_aa: CAWRRDSYEQYF
j_call: TRBJ2-4; v_call: TRBV7-2; clone_size: many; d_call: -; cdr3_nt: TGTGCCAGCAGCAATAGTCCAGCCAAAAACATTCAGTACTTC; cdr3_aa: CASSNSPAKNIQYF
j_call: TRBJ1-1; v_call: TRBV3-1; clone_size: many; d_call: -; cdr3_nt: TGTGCCAGCAGCCAAGGCCCTCGAACGGTAGACTTT; cdr3_aa: CASSQGPRTVDF
j_call: TRBJ2-5; v_call: TRBV28; clone_size: many; d_call: -; cdr3_nt: TGTGCCAGCAGTTTTTACAGCCAAGAGACCCAGTACTTC; cdr3_aa: CASSFYSQETQYF